This T cell receptor (beta chain) is from a study of post-analysis software for immune sequencing data. Study-wide background: Relapsing-remitting, secondary progressive and progressive-relapsing forms made up the multiple sclerosis disease courses.

Carried by the TCR beta cDNA libraries were unique molecular identifiers. Via MiXCR, TCRdb re-called the PCR reads, giving one row per CDR3 protein. Of 350,000 to 450,000 distinct CDR3 sequences listed, about a third are singletons. Specimen: blood. The sequence derives from a girl aged 10 to 17 with multiple sclerosis.

CDR3 amino acids: CASSSPWGAETQYF. CDR3 in DNA: TGTGCCAGCAGCTCCCCTTGGGGGGCAGAGACCCAGTACTTC. The rearrangement uses TRBV7-9 and TRBJ2-5; D assignment may be TRBD1 or TRBD2 (6 bases each). The CDR3 runs to 14 residues. Trimming cost V 4 bases and J 4 bases, with 13 bases left between them. Germline values: CDR1 SEHNR, CDR2 FQNEAQ (reference sequence).